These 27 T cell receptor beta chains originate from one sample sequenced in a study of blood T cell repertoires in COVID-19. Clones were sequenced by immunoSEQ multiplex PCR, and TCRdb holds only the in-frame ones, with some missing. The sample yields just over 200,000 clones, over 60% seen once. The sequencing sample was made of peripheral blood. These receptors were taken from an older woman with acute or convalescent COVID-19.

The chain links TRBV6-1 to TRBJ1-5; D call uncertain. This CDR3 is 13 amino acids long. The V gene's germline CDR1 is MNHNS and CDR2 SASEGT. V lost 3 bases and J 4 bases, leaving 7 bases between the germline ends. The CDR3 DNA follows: TGTGCCAGCAGTGATAACACGAATCAGCCCCAGCATTTT. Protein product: CASSDNTNQPQHF.

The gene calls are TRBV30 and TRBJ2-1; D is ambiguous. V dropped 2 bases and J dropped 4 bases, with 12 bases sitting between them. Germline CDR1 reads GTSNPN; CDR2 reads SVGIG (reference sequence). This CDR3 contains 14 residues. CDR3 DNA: TGTGCCTGGAGTAAAAGCGCGCTATACAATGAGCAGTTCTTC. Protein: CAWSKSALYNEQFF.

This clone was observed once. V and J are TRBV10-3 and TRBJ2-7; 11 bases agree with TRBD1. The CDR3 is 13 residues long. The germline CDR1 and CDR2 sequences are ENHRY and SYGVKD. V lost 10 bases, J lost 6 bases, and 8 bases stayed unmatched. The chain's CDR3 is CATGTGGNGEQYF. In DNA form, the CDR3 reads TGTGCCACGGGGACAGGGGGGAATGGCGAGCAGTACTTC.

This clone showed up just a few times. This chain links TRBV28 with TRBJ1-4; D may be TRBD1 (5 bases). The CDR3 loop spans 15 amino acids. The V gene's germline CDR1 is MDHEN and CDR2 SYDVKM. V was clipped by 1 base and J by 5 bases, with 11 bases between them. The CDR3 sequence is CASSLLGQGNEKLFF. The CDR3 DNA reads TGTGCCAGCAGTTTATTGGGGCAGGGCAATGAAAAACTGTTTTTT.

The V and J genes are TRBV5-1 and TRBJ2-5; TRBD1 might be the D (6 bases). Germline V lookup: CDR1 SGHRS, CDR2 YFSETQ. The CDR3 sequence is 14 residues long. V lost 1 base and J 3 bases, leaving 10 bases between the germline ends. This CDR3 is CASSLNRVKETQYF. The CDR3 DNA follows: TGCGCCAGCAGCTTGAACAGGGTTAAAGAGACCCAGTACTTC.

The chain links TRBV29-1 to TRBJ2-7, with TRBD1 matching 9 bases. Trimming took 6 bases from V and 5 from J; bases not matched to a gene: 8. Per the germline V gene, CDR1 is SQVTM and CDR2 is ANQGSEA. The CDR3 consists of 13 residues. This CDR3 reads CSVAGTGTNEQYF. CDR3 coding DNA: TGCAGCGTCGCCGGGACAGGGACCAACGAGCAGTACTTC.

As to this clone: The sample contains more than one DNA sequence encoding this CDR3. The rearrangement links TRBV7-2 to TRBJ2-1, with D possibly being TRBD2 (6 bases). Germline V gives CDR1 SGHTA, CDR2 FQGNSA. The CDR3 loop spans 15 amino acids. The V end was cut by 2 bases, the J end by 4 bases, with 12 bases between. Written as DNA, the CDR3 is TGTGCCAGCAGCTTATCCGGGAGCTCTTACAATGAGCAGTTCTTC. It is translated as CASSLSGSSYNEQFF.

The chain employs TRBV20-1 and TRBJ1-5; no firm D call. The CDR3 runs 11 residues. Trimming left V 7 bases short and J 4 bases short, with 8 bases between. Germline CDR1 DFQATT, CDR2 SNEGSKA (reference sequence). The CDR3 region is CSGGENQPQHF. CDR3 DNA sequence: TGCAGTGGAGGAGAAAATCAGCCCCAGCATTTT.

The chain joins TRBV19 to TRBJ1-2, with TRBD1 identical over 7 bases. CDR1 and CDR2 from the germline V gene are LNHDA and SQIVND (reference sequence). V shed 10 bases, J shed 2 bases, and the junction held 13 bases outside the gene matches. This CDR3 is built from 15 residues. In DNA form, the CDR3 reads TGTGCCACCACGGGAGACAGGGTCGGGAACTATGGCTACACCTTC. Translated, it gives CATTGDRVGNYGYTF.

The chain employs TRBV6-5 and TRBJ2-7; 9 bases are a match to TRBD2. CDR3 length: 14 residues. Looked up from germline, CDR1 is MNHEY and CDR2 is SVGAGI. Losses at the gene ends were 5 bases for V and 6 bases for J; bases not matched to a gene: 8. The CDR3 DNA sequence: TGTGCCAGCAGTCGGGCGGGAGGGCCGGGCGAGCAGTACTTC. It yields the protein CASSRAGGPGEQYF.

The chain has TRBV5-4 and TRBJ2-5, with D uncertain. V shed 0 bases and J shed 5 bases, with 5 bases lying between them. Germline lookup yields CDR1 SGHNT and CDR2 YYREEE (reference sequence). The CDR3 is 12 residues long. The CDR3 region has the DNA TGTGCCAGCAGCTTGGCCAGTGAGACCCAGTACTTC. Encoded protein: CASSLASETQYF.

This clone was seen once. The CDR3 DNA follows: TGTGCCAGCAGCTCGGACTGGCGGTCAGGCGAGACCCAGTACTTC. It yields the protein CASSSDWRSGETQYF. The J gene is TRBJ2-5, the V gene TRBV5-6, with D perhaps matching TRBD2 (5 bases). The length of the CDR3 is 15 residues. Germline CDR1 is SGHDT and CDR2 is YYEEEE. V was cut by 3 bases and J by 5 bases, with 17 bases left in between.

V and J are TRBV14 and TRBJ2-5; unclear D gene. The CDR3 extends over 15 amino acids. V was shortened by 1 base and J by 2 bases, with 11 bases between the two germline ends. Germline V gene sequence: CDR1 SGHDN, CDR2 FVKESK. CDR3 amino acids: CASSQAPTLQETQYF. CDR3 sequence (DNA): TGTGCCAGCAGCCAAGCTCCGACATTACAAGAGACCCAGTACTTC.

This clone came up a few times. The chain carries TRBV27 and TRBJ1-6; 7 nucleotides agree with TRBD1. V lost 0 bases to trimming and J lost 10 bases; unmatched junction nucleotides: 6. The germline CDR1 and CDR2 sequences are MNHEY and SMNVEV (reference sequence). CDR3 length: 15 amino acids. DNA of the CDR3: TGTGCCAGCAGTTTATCGTGGACAGGTGGATCACCCCTCCACTTT. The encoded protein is CASSLSWTGGSPLHF.

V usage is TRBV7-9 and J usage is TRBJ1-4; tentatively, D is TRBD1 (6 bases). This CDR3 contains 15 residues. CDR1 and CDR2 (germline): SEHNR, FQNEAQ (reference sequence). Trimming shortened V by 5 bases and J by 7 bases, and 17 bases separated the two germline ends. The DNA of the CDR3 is TGTGCCAGCAGCGCTGGGGGGGCAAGCAGTGAAAAACTGTTTTTT. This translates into CASSAGGASSEKLFF.

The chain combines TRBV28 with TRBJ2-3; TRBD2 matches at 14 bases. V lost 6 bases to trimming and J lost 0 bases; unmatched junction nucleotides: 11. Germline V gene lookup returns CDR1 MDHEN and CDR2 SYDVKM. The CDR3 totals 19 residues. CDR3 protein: CASSPPRTSGRSSTDTQYF. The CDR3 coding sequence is TGTGCCAGCAGCCCCCCCCGGACTAGCGGGAGGTCTAGCACAGATACGCAGTATTTT.

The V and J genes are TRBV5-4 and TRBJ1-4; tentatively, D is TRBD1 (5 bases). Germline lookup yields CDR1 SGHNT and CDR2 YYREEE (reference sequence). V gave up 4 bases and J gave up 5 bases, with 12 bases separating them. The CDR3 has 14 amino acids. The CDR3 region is CASSDTRQNEKLFF. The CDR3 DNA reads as TGTGCCAGCAGCGACACGAGACAGAATGAAAAACTGTTTTTT.

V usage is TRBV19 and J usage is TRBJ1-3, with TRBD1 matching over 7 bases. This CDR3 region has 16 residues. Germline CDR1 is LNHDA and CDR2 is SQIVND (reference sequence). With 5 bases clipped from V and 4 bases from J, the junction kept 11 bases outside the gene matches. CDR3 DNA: TGTGCCAGTAGTCCCCGCGAAACAGGGGCAGGAAACACCATATATTTT. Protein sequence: CASSPRETGAGNTIYF.

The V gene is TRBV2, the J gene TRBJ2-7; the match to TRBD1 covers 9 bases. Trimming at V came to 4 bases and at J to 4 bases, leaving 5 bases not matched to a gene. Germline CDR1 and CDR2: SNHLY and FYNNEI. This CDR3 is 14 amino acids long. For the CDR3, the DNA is TGTGCCAGCAGTGGACAGGGGGAAAGTTACGAGCAGTACTTC. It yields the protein CASSGQGESYEQYF. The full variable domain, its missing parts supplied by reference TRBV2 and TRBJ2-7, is EPEVTQTPSHQVTQMGQEVILRCVPISNHLYFYWYRQILGQKVEFLVSFYNNEISEKSEIFDDQFSVERPDGSNFTLKIRSTKLEDSAMYFCASSGQGESYEQYFGPGTRLTVT.

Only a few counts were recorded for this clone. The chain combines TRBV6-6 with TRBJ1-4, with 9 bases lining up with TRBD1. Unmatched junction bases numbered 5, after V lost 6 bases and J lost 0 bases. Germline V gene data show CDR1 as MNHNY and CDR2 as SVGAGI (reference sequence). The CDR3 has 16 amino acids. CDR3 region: CASSTGGASTNEKLFF. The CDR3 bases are TGTGCCAGCAGCACAGGGGGCGCGTCAACTAATGAAAAACTGTTTTTT.

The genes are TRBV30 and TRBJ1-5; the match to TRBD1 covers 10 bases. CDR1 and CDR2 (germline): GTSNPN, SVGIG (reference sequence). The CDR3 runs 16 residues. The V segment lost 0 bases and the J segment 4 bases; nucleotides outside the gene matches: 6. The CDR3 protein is CAWSVRTGGANQPQHF. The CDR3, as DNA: TGTGCCTGGAGTGTACGGACAGGGGGAGCAAATCAGCCCCAGCATTTT.

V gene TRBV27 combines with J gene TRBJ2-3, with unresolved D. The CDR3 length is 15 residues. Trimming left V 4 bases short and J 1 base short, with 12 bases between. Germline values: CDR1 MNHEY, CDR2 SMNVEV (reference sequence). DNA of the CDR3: TGTGCCAGCAGTTCCCCTCGCGGTGGCACAGATACGCAGTATTTT. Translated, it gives CASSSPRGGTDTQYF.

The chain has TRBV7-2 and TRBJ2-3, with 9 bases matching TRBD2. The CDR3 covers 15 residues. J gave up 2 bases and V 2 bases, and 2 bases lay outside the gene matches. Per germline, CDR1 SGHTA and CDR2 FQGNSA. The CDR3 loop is CASSLLAGPTDTQYF. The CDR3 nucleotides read TGTGCCAGCAGCTTACTAGCGGGACCCACAGATACGCAGTATTTT.

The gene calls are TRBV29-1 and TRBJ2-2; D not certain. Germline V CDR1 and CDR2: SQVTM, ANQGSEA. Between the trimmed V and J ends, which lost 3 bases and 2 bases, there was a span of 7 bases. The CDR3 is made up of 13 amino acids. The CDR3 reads CSVDSRNTGELFF. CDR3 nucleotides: TGCAGCGTTGATTCCAGAAACACCGGGGAGCTGTTTTTT.

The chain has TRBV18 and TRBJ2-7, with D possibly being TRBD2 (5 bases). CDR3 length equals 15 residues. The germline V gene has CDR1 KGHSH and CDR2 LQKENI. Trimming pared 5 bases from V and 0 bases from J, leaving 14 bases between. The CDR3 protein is CASSIGLQDSYEQYF. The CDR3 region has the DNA TGTGCCAGCTCAATTGGACTCCAGGACTCCTACGAGCAGTACTTC.

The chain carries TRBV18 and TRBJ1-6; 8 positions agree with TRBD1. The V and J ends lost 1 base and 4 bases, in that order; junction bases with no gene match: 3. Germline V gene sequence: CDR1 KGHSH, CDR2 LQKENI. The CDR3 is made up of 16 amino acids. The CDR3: CASSPLRTGYNSPLHF. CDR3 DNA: TGTGCCAGCTCACCACTCAGGACAGGGTATAATTCACCCCTCCACTTT. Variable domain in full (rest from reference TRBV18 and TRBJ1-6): NAGVMQNPRHLVRRRGQEARLRCSPMKGHSHVYWYRQLPEEGLKFMVYLQKENIIDESGMPKERFSAEFPKEGPSILRIQQVVRGDSAAYFCASSPLRTGYNSPLHFGNGTRLTVT.

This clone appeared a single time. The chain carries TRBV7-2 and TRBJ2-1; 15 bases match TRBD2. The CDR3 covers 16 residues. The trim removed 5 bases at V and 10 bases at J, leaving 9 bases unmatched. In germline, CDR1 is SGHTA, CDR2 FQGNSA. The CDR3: CASSGTGLAGGLEQFF. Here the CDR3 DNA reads TGTGCCAGCAGCGGAACGGGACTAGCGGGAGGATTGGAGCAGTTCTTC. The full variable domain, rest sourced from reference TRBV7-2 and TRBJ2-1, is GAGVSQSPSNKVTEKGKDVELRCDPISGHTALYWYRQSLGQGLEFLIYFQGNSAPDKSGLPSDRFSAERTGGSVSTLTIQRTQQEDSAVYLCASSGTGLAGGLEQFFGPGTRLTVL.